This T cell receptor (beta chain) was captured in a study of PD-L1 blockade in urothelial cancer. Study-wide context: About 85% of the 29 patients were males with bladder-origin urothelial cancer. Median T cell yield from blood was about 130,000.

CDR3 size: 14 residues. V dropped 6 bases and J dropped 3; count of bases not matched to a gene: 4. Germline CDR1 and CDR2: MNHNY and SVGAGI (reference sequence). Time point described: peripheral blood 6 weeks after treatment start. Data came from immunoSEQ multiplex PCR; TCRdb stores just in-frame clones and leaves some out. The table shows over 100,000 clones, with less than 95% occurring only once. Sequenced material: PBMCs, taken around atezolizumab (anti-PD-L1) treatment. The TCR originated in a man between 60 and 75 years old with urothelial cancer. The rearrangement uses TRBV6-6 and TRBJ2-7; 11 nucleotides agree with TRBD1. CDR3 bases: TGTGCCAGCAGCTGGACAGGGGGCGTCTACGAGCAGTACTTC. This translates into CASSWTGGVYEQYF.